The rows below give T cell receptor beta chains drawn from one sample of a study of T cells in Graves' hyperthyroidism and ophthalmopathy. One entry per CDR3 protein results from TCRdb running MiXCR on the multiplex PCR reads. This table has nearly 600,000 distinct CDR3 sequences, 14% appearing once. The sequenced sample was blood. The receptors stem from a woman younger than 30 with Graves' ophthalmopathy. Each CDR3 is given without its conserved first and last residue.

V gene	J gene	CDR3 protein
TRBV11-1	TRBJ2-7	ASAAGQLYEQY
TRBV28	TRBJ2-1	ASSYPWTSGEREQF
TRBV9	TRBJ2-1	ASSPIARQSYNEQF
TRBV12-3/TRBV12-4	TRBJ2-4	ASSPGLSPLAKNIQY
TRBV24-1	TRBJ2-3	ATSDRDGSTDTQY
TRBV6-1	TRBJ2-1	AAAGWNAYNEQF
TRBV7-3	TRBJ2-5	ASSLTGLETQY
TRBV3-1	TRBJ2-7	ASSQVFAGGRSYEQY
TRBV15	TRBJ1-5	ATSKPGYMGNQPQH
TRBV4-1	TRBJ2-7	ASSQDRTTRYEQY
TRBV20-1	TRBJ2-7	SARVGLAGTAYEQY
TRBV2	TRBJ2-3	ASSEGGGSTDTQY
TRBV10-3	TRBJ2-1	AISESDSQF
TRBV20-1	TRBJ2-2	SARLRGLAVTGELF
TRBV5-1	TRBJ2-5	ASSRGTGRQETQY
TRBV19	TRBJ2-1	ASSIRGSGSYNEQF
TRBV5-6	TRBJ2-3	ASSFLSQSVTDTQY
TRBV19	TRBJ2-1	ASSNPMAGRNYNEQF
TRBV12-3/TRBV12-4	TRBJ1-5	ASSPEQSAQH
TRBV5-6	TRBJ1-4	ASSLLRDRTTNEKLF
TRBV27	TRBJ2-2	ASSPRRSDGGELF
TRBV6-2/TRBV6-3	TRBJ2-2	ASSSFRTGGTGELF
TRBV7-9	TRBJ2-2	ASDWGSNTGELF
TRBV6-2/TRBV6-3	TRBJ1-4	ASSPPPTNEKLF
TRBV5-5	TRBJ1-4	ASSSRASAATNEKLF
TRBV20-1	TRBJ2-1	SARDRFQREGYNEQF
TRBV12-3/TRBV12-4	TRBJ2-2	ASSGGLNTGELF
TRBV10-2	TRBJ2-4	ASTRTGGPDIQY
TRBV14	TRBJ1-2	ASSLLDAYGYT
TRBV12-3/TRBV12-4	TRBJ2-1	ASSPPPPSAPYNEQF
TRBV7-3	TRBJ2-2	ASSLTMRGDGELF
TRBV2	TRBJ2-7	ASIEREGSYEQY
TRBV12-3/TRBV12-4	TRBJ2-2	ASRKDTGELF
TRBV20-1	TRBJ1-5	SAGPGGQNQPQH
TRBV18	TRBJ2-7	ASSPAGPTSGGGYSYEQY
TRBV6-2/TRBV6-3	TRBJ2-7	ASSYSLGSGRYSYEQY
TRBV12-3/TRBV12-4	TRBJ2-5	ASALRDAGTQY
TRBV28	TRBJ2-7	ASCSQGSGNPYEQY
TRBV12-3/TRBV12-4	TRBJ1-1	ASSLDRGSDTEAF
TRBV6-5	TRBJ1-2	ASSYSGQRTYGYT
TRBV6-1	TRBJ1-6	ASSLTGPDYNSPLH
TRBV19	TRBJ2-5	ASNPAGGRETQY
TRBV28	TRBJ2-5	ASVKGGETQY
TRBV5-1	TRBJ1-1	ASSLGPERTVLGEAF
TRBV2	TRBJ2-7	ASSQDPSYEQY
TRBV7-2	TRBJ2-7	ASSLGGGHEQY
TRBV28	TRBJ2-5	ASSRDRGRRETQY
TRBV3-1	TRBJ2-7	ASSQNSGSLSRQY
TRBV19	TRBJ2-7	ASSISAEGRYEQY